Below, 11 T cell receptor beta chains from the same sample are listed, as sequenced in a study of blood T cell repertoires in COVID-19. TCRdb's table, derived via immunoSEQ multiplex PCR, lists solely in-frame clones and lacks some. Counted here are more than 200,000 clones, approximately 87% occurring once; the ten biggest clones make up approximately 2.6%. The sequencing sample was made of peripheral blood. These receptor sequences come from a woman in her sixties or seventies with active or convalescent COVID-19.

The V gene is TRBV21-1, the J gene TRBJ2-7; the table names TRBD2, a call not compared with the DNA. TRBV21-1 is a pseudogene. The CDR3 is 17 amino acids. CDR3 nucleotides: TGTGCCAGCACCCCCAGAGCTAGCGGGAGAAGCTCCTACGAGCAGTACTTC. The encoded protein is CASTPRASGRSSYEQYF.

This clone was counted a single time. The gene calls are TRBV6-5 and TRBJ2-7, with D uncertain. Looked up from germline, CDR1 is MNHEY and CDR2 is SVGAGI. The CDR3 contains 12 residues. V lost 10 bases and J 4 bases, leaving 14 bases between the germline ends. This CDR3 reads CATRRSIYEQYF. The CDR3 coding sequence is TGTGCCACTCGGCGGAGTATATACGAGCAGTACTTC.

J is TRBJ1-1 and V is TRBV19; weak D call: TRBD1 (5 bases). This CDR3 spans 17 amino acids. V gave up 5 bases and J gave up 0 bases, with 19 bases separating them. In germline, CDR1 is LNHDA, CDR2 SQIVND (reference sequence). The CDR3 nucleotides are TGTGCCAGTAGTCCCCTGGGGGAGGGCTGGATGAACACTGAAGCTTTCTTT. It codes for CASSPLGEGWMNTEAFF.

The V gene is TRBV9, the J gene TRBJ2-1; possibly TRBD1 for D (6 bases). V lost 2 bases, J lost 10 bases, and 13 bases lay in between. The CDR3 has 13 amino acids. The germline gives CDR1 SGDLS, CDR2 YYNGEE. The CDR3 here is CASSVSGVGEQFF. The CDR3 coding sequence is TGTGCCAGCAGCGTTTCAGGGGTAGGGGAGCAGTTCTTC. Full variable domain (remainder filled in from reference TRBV9 and TRBJ2-1): DSGVTQTPKHLITATGQRVTLRCSPRSGDLSVYWYQQSLDQGLQFLIQYYNGEERAKGNILERFSAQQFPDLHSELNLSSLELGDSALYFCASSVSGVGEQFFGPGTRLTVL.

The chain uses TRBV7-9 and TRBJ2-4; the D gene is possibly TRBD2 (5 bases). Between the trimmed V and J ends, which lost 1 base and 7 bases, there was a span of 14 bases. Germline values: CDR1 SEHNR, CDR2 FQNEAQ (reference sequence). The CDR3 spans 15 residues. The CDR3 is CASSLEGHGNNIQYF. Written as DNA, the CDR3 is TGTGCCAGCAGCTTAGAAGGTCACGGGAACAACATTCAGTACTTC.

The V and J genes are TRBV29-1 and TRBJ2-1; maybe TRBD1 (6 bases). The CDR3 has 13 residues. The V gene lost 3 bases and the J gene lost 4 bases, with 10 bases spanning the gap. Germline values: CDR1 SQVTM, CDR2 ANQGSEA. CDR3 amino acids: CSVDTGFYNEQFF. CDR3 sequence (DNA): TGCAGCGTTGACACAGGGTTTTACAATGAGCAGTTCTTC.

The V gene is TRBV5-1, the J gene TRBJ2-4; the match to TRBD2 covers 15 bases. Per the germline V gene, CDR1 is SGHRS and CDR2 is YFSETQ. J was trimmed by 6 bases and V by 3 bases; bases with no gene match: 4. This CDR3 is built from 16 residues. The CDR3 region is CASSSGLAGGLNIQYF. CDR3 coding DNA: TGCGCCAGCAGCTCCGGACTAGCGGGAGGGCTAAACATTCAGTACTTC.

The chain combines TRBV5-1 with TRBJ1-2, with D perhaps matching TRBD1 (5 bases). The CDR3 runs to 15 residues. Germline CDR1 and CDR2: SGHRS and YFSETQ. Trimming removed 3 bases from V and 0 bases from J, with 12 bases in between. The CDR3 region is CASSWAEGSNYGYTF. The CDR3 bases are TGCGCCAGCAGCTGGGCGGAGGGGTCTAACTATGGCTACACCTTC.

This chain joins TRBV7-2 and TRBJ1-2; 9 nucleotides match TRBD1. This CDR3 spans 16 amino acids. Germline lookup yields CDR1 SGHTA and CDR2 FQGNSA. The V and J ends lost 7 bases and 5 bases, in that order; junction bases with no gene match: 14. The CDR3 DNA is TGTGCCAGCACCGAAAAGGGACAGGGCTCCCTATATGGCTACACCTTC. This encodes CASTEKGQGSLYGYTF.

J is TRBJ2-2 and V is TRBV24-1; 10 bases align to TRBD1. Germline CDR1 KGHDR, CDR2 SFDVKD. V lost 3 bases, J lost 4 bases, and 4 bases stayed unmatched. The CDR3 runs 16 residues. CDR3 DNA sequence: TGTGCCACCAGTGATCCCCGGGACAGGGGCACCGGGGAGCTGTTTTTT. Translated: CATSDPRDRGTGELFF.

The chain is built from TRBV29-1 and TRBJ1-2; weak D call: TRBD1 (6 bases). V was trimmed by 7 bases and J by 8 bases, leaving 14 bases between them. This CDR3 region has 11 residues. CDR1 and CDR2 (germline): SQVTM, ANQGSEA. The CDR3 sequence is CSAGGGEGYTF. The CDR3, as DNA: TGCAGCGCCGGAGGGGGGGAAGGCTACACCTTC. Filled out from reference TRBV29-1 and TRBJ1-2, the complete variable domain reads SAVISQKPSRDICQRGTSLTIQCQVDSQVTMMFWYRQQPGQSLTLIATANQGSEATYESGFVIDKFPISRPNLTFSTLTVSNMSPEDSSIYLCSAGGGEGYTFGSGTRLTVV.